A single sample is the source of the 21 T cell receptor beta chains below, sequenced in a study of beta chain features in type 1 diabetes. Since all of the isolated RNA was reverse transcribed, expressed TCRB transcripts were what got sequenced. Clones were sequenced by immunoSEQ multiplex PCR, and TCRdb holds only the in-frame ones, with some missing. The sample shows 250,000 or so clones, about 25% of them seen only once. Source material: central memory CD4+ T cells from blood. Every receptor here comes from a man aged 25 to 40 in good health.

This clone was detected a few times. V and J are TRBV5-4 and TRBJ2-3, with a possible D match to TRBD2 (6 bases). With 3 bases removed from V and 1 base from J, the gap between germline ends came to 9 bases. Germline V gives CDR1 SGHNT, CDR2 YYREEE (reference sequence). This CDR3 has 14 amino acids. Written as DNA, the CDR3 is TGTGCCAGCAGCTCCGAGCGGGGCACAGATACGCAGTATTTT. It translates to CASSSERGTDTQYF.

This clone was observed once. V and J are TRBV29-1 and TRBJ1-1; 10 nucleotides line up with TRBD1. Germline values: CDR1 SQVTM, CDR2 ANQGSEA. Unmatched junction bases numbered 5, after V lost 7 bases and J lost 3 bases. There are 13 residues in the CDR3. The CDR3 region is CSGKGQGYTEAFF. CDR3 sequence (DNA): TGCAGCGGAAAGGGACAGGGGTACACTGAAGCTTTCTTT. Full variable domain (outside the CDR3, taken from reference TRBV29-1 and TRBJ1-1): SAVISQKPSRDICQRGTSLTIQCQVDSQVTMMFWYRQQPGQSLTLIATANQGSEATYESGFVIDKFPISRPNLTFSTLTVSNMSPEDSSIYLCSGKGQGYTEAFFGQGTRLTVV.

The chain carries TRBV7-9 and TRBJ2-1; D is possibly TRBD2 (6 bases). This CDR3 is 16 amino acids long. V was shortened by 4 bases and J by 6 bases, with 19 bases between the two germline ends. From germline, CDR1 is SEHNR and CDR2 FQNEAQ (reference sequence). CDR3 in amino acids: CASSSPGSGYTNEQFF. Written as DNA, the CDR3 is TGTGCCAGCAGCTCCCCGGGAAGCGGGTATACCAATGAGCAGTTCTTC.

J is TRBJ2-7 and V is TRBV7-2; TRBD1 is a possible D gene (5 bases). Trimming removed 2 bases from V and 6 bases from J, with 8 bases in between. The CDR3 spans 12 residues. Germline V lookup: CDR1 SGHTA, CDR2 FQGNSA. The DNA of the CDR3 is TGTGCCAGCAGCTTACAGGGATCCGAGCAGTACTTC. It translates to CASSLQGSEQYF.

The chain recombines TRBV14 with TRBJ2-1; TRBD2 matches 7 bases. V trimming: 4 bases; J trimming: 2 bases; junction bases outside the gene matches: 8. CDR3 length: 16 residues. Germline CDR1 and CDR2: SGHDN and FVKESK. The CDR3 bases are TGTGCCAGCAGCCCCCTAGGTAGCGGGCCCTACAATGAGCAGTTCTTC. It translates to CASSPLGSGPYNEQFF.

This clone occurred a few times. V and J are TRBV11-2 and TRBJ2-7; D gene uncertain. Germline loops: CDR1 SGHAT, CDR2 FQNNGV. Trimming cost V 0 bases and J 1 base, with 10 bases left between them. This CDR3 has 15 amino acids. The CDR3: CASSLEGLASYEQYF. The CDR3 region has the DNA TGTGCCAGCAGCTTAGAGGGGTTAGCTTCCTACGAGCAGTACTTC.

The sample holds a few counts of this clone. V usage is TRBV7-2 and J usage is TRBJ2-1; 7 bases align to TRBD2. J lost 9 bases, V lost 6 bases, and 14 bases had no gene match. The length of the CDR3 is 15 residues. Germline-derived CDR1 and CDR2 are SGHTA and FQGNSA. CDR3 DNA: TGTGCCAGCAGTCCGTACGGCGGGAGAGAAGGTGAGCAGTTCTTC. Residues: CASSPYGGREGEQFF.

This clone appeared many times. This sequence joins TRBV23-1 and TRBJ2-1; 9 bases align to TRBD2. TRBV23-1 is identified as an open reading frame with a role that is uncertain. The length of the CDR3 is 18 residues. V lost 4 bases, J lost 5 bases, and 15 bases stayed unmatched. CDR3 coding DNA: TGCGCCAGCAGTCGACAGGAGGCGGGAGGGCCCTCGGACAATGAGCAGTTCTTC. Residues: CASSRQEAGGPSDNEQFF.

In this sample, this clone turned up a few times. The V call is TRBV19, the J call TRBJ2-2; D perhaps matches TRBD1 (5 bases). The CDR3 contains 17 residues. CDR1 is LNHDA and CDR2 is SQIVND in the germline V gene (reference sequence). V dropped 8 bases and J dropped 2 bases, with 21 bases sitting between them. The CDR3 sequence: CASRISTLQDNTGELFF. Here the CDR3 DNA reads TGTGCCAGTCGAATATCAACACTACAGGACAACACCGGGGAGCTGTTTTTT.

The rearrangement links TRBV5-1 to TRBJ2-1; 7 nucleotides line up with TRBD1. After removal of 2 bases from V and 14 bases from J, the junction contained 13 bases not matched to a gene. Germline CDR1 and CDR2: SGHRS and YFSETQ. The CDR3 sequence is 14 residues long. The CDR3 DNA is TGCGCCAGCAGCTTAATTACCGGGGACAGCGAGAAGTTCTTC. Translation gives CASSLITGDSEKFF.

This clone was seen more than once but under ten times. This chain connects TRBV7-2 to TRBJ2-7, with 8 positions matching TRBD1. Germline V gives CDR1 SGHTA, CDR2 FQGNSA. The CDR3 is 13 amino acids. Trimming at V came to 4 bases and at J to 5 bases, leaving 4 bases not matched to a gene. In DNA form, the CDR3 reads TGTGCCAGCAGCTGGACAGGGATCCACGAGCAGTACTTC. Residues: CASSWTGIHEQYF.

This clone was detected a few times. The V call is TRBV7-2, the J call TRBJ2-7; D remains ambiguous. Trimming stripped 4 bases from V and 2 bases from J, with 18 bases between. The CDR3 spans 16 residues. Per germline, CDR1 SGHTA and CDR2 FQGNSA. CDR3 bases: TGTGCCAGCAGCTCGGCAATTGGGCAGGCCACCTACGAGCAGTACTTC. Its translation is CASSSAIGQATYEQYF.

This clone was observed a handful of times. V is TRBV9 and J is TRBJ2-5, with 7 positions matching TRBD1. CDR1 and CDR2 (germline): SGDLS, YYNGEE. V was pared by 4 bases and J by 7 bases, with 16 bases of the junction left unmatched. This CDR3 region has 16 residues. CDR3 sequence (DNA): TGTGCCAGCAGCCCCGGGACAGCCTCCTCCATGGGGACCCAGTACTTC. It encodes CASSPGTASSMGTQYF.

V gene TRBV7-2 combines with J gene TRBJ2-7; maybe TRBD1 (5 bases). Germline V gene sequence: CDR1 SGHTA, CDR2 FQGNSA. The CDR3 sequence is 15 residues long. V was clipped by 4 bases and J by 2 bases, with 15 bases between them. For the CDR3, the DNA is TGTGCCAGCAGCTCCACAGGTCTTGAAACCTACGAGCAGTACTTC. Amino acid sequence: CASSSTGLETYEQYF.

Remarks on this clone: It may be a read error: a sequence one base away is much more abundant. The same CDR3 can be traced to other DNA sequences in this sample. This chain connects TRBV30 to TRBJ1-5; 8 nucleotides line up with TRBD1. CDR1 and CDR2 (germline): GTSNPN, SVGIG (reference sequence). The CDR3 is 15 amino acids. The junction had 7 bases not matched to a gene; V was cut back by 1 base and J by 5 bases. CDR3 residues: CAWSARTGRDQPQHF. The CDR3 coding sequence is TGTGCCTGGAGTGCGCGGACAGGGAGAGATCAGCCCCAGCATTTT. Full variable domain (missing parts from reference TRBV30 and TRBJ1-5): SQTIHQWPATLVQPVGSPLSLECTVEGTSNPNLYWYRQAAGRGLQLLFYSVGIGQISSEVPQNLSASRPQDRQFILSSKKLLLSDSGFYLCAWSARTGRDQPQHFGDGTRLSIL.

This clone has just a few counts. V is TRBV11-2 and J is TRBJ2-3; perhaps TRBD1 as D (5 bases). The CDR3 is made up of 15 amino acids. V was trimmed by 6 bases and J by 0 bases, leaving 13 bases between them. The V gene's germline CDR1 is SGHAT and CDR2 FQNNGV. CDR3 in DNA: TGTGCCAGCAGGATGACAGCTACTAGCACAGATACGCAGTATTTT. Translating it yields CASRMTATSTDTQYF.

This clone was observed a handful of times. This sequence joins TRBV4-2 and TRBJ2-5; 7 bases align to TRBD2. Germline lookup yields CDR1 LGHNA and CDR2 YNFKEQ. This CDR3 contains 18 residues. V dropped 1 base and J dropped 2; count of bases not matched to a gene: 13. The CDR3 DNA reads TGTGCCAGCAGCCAAGTAGGGTCCGGACTAGGGGAACAAGAGACCCAGTACTTC. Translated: CASSQVGSGLGEQETQYF.

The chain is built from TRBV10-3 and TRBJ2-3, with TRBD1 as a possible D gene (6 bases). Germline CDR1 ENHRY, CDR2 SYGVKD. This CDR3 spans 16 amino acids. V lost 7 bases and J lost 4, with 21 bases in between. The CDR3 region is CAITPARGVTADTQYF. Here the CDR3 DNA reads TGTGCCATCACCCCAGCCAGGGGTGTTACTGCAGATACGCAGTATTTT.

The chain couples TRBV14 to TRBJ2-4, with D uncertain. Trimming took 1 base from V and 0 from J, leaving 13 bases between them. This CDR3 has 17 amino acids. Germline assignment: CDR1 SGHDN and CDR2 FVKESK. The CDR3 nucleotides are TGTGCCAGCAGCCAAGGACGTCTAGTAGTAGCCAAAAACATTCAGTACTTC. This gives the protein CASSQGRLVVAKNIQYF.

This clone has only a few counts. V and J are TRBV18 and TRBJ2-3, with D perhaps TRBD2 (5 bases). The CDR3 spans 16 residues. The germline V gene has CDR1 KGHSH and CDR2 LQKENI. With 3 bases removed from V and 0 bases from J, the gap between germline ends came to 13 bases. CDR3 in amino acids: CASSPYSGLSTDTQYF. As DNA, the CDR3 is TGTGCCAGCTCACCCTACAGCGGACTTAGCACAGATACGCAGTATTTT.

The CDR3 coding sequence is TGCAGCGTTGAAGAGGTTGGTCGAGGGGCCACAGATACGCAGTATTTT. Translated: CSVEEVGRGATDTQYF. The V gene is TRBV29-1, the J gene TRBJ2-3; D possibly uses TRBD1 or TRBD2 (5 bases each). From germline, CDR1 is SQVTM and CDR2 ANQGSEA. There are 16 residues in the CDR3. V dropped 0 bases and J dropped 2 bases, with 15 bases sitting between them.